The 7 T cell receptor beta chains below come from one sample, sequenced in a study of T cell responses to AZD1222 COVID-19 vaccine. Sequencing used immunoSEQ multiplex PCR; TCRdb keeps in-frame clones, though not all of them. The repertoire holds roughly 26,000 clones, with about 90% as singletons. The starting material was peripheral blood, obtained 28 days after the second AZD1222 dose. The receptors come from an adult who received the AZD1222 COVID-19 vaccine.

The CDR3 spells CASSSHLAGAQTQYF. The CDR3 coding sequence is TGCGCCAGCAGCTCCCATCTAGCGGGGGCACAGACCCAGTACTTC. The V gene is TRBV5-1, the J gene TRBJ2-5; 10 nucleotides line up with TRBD2. Germline V lookup: CDR1 SGHRS, CDR2 YFSETQ. Germline trimming cut 3 bases from V and 6 bases from J; bases unmatched to any gene: 8. CDR3 size: 15 residues. Variable domain in full (rest from reference TRBV5-1 and TRBJ2-5): KAGVTQTPRYLIKTRGQQVTLSCSPISGHRSVSWYQQTPGQGLQFLFEYFSETQRNKGNFPGRFSGRQFSNSRSEMNVSTLELGDSALYLCASSSHLAGAQTQYFGPGTRLLVL.

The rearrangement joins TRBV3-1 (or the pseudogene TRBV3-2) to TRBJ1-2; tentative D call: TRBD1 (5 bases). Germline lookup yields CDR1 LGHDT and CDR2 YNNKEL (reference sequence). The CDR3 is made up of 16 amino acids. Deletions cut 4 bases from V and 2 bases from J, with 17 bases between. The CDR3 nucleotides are TGTGCCAGCAGCCCTCAAGGGGCTTTCAGGAACTATGGCTACACCTTC. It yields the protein CASSPQGAFRNYGYTF.

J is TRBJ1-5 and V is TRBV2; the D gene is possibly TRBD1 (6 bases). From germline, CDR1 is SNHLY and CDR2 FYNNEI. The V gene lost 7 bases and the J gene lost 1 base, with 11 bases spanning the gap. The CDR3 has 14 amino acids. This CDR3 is CASKGHSSNQPQHF. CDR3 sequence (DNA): TGTGCCAGCAAGGGACACTCGAGCAATCAGCCCCAGCATTTT.

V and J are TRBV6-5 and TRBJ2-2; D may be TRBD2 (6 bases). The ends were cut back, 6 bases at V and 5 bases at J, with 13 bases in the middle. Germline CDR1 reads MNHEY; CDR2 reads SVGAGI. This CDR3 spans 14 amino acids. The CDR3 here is CASSPGGDTGELFF. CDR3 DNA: TGTGCCAGCAGCCCCGGCGGGGATACCGGGGAGCTGTTTTTT.

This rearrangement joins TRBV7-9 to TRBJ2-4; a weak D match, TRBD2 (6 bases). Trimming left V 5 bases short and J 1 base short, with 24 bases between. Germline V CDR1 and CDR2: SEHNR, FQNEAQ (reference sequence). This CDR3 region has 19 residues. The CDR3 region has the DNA TGTGCCAGCAGCCCCTCCGGGAGCCTTGGGTTCTTTGCCAAAAACATTCAGTACTTC. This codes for CASSPSGSLGFFAKNIQYF.

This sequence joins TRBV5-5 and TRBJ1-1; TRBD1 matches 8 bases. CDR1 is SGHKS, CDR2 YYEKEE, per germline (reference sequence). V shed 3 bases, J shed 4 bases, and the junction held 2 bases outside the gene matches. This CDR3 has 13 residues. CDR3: CASSSGGVTEAFF. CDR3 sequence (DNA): TGTGCCAGCAGCTCAGGGGGCGTCACTGAAGCTTTCTTT.

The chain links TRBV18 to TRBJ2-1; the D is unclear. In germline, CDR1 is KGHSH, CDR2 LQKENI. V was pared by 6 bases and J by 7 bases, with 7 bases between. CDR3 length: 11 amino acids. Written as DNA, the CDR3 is TGTGCCAGCTCCCCTACAAATGAGCAGTTCTTC. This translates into CASSPTNEQFF.